This TCR beta chain was identified during a study of blood T cell repertoires in COVID-19. The wider study: Whether acute or convalescent, the COVID-19 samples came from the United States, Italy and Spain. The cDNA or gDNA used as material had been derived from T cells, B-cell-depleted T cells, or PBMCs.

In the source study's methods: Reference gene primer amplification gave estimated nucleated cell counts. Sequencing used immunoSEQ multiplex PCR; TCRdb keeps in-frame clones, though not all of them. D and trimming were read from the DNA, whereas the V and J calls and clone size are those reported in that table. In the table there are about 260,000 clones, 75% to 90% of which are singletons. The CDR3 sequence is 13 residues long. V lost 5 bases, J lost 8 bases, and 6 bases stayed unmatched. Germline CDR1 is MNHEY and CDR2 is SVGEGT. The receptor's source is a man aged 25 to 40 with active or convalescent COVID-19. The sample consisted of peripheral blood. V and J are TRBV6-2 or TRBV6-3 and TRBJ2-1; 7 nucleotides align to TRBD2. The CDR3 DNA reads TGTGCCAGCAGTCGGGACTATTGGCATGAGCAGTTCTTC. This codes for CASSRDYWHEQFF.